The 9 T cell receptor beta chains presented below share a single source sample, sequenced in a study of T cells in Graves' hyperthyroidism and ophthalmopathy. TCR beta CDR3 sequences were amplified from RNA transcripts. The TCR CDR3 was amplified in a first-round RT-PCR using the HTBI primer set. TCRdb independently ran MiXCR on the multiplex PCR reads; one entry per CDR3 protein. The sample yields some 380,000 distinct CDR3 sequences, roughly 12% seen once. Sequencing used blood. The receptors here all came from a young man with Graves' hyperthyroidism that later progressed to Graves' ophthalmopathy.

J is TRBJ1-5 and V is TRBV19, with 8 bases aligning to TRBD1. CDR3 length: 16 amino acids. From germline, CDR1 is LNHDA and CDR2 SQIVND (reference sequence). J lost 1 base, V lost 6 bases, and 8 bases had no gene match. The CDR3 here is CASSSLRTGSNQPQHF. DNA of the CDR3: TGTGCCAGTAGCTCGTTAAGGACAGGGAGCAATCAGCCCCAGCATTTT.

This clonotype was picked up many times. The chain uses TRBV12-3 or TRBV12-4 and TRBJ2-7; 8 bases line up with TRBD2. V dropped 5 bases and J dropped 3; count of bases not matched to a gene: 3. CDR3 length equals 13 residues. The CDR3, as DNA: TGTGCCAGCAGTCCGGCGGGGGGCTACGAGCAGTACTTC. This sequence encodes CASSPAGGYEQYF.

Remarks on this clonotype: With a much larger clone just one base away, this may be a read error. The genes are TRBV14 and TRBJ2-7, with D perhaps being TRBD1 or TRBD2 (5 bases each). Trimming stripped 6 bases from V and 4 bases from J, with 19 bases between. The CDR3 spans 15 residues. Germline CDR1 is SGHDN and CDR2 is FVKESK. The CDR3 DNA is TGTGCCAGCAGTTTATCTGGGACCAGAGATTACGAGCAGTACTTC. This encodes CASSLSGTRDYEQYF.

In its sample, this clonotype was seen many times. This rearrangement joins TRBV7-9 to TRBJ1-1; D gene uncertain. Germline V gene sequence: CDR1 SEHNR, CDR2 FQNEAQ (reference sequence). This CDR3 is built from 13 residues. V was clipped by 2 bases and J by 3 bases, with 7 bases between them. In nucleotides, the CDR3 is TGTGCCAGCAGCTTACTCGAGGACACTGAAGCTTTCTTT. Translated, it gives CASSLLEDTEAFF. Filled out from reference TRBV7-9 and TRBJ1-1, the complete variable domain reads DTGVSQNPRHKITKRGQNVTFRCDPISEHNRLYWYRQTLGQGPEFLTYFQNEAQLEKSRLLSDRFSAERPKGSFSTLEIQRTEQGDSAMYLCASSLLEDTEAFFGQGTRLTVV.

This clonotype occurred a few times. Being one base from a much bigger clone, this may be a read error. The V and J genes are TRBV28 and TRBJ1-4; 8 positions match TRBD1. The ends lost 6 bases at V and 6 bases at J; junction bases unmatched: 9. Germline CDR1 is MDHEN and CDR2 is SYDVKM. This CDR3 is built from 15 residues. In DNA form, the CDR3 reads TGTGCCAGCAGCCATCAGGGGGCTCTCGATGAAAAACTGTTTTTT. Encoded protein: CASSHQGALDEKLFF. The whole variable domain, filled in from reference TRBV28 and TRBJ1-4, reads DVKVTQSSRYLVKRTGEKVFLECVQDMDHENMFWYRQDPGLGLRLIYFSYDVKMKEKGDIPEGYSVSREKKERFSLILESASTNQTSMYLCASSHQGALDEKLFFGSGTQLSVL.

This clonotype occurred a few times. The V and J genes are TRBV7-9 and TRBJ2-6; unclear D gene. The CDR3 extends over 14 amino acids. V was shortened by 4 bases and J by 0 bases, with 4 bases between the two germline ends. Per the germline V gene, CDR1 is SEHNR and CDR2 is FQNEAQ (reference sequence). CDR3: CASSSFSGANVLTF. Written as DNA, the CDR3 is TGTGCCAGCAGCTCTTTCTCTGGGGCCAACGTCCTGACTTTC.

This clonotype was detected many times. The chain recombines TRBV9 with TRBJ1-1; TRBD1 is a possible D gene (6 bases). CDR1 and CDR2 from the germline V gene are SGDLS and YYNGEE. The CDR3 is made up of 15 amino acids. V gave up 0 bases and J gave up 5 bases, with 14 bases separating them. The CDR3 DNA sequence: TGTGCCAGCAGCGTAGAAGGGTTAGGGGGGACTGAAGCTTTCTTT. Protein: CASSVEGLGGTEAFF. Full variable domain (rest looked up from reference TRBV9 and TRBJ1-1): DSGVTQTPKHLITATGQRVTLRCSPRSGDLSVYWYQQSLDQGLQFLIQYYNGEERAKGNILERFSAQQFPDLHSELNLSSLELGDSALYFCASSVEGLGGTEAFFGQGTRLTVV.

This clonotype was counted many times. This chain uses TRBV7-4 with TRBJ1-1; tentatively, D is TRBD1 (5 bases). Deletions cut 4 bases from V and 10 bases from J, with 16 bases between. Germline V gene sequence: CDR1 SGHVT, CDR2 SQSDAQ. This CDR3 spans 13 amino acids. The CDR3 DNA follows: TGTGCCAGCAGCTCAGGGCTATCGGAGGGAGCTTTCTTT. It encodes CASSSGLSEGAFF.

The chain uses TRBV20-1 and TRBJ2-1, with 13 bases identical to TRBD2. Germline CDR1 reads DFQATT; CDR2 reads SNEGSKA (reference sequence). This CDR3 region has 17 residues. V shed 3 bases and J 9 bases; nucleotides not matched to a gene: 14. CDR3 sequence reads: CSASPTSGGVYGGEQFF. CDR3 DNA: TGCAGTGCTAGCCCAACTAGCGGGGGGGTTTACGGGGGTGAGCAGTTCTTC.